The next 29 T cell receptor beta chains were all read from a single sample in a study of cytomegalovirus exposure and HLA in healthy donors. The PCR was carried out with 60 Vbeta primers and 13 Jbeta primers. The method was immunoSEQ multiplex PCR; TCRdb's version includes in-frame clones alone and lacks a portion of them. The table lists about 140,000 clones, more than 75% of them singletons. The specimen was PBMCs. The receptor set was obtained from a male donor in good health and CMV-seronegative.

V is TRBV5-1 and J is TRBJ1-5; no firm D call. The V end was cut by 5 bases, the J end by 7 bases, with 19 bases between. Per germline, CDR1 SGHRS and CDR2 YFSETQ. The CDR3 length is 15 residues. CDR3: CASSPDGTSGQPQHF. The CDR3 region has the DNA TGCGCCAGCAGTCCAGACGGTACCTCAGGACAGCCCCAGCATTTT.

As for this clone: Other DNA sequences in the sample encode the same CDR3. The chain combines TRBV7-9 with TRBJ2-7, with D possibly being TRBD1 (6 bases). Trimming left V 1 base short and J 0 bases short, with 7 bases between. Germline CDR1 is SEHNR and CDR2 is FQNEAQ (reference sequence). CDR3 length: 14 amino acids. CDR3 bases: TGTGCCAGCAGCTTAGGAGGGGGCTCCTACGAGCAGTACTTC. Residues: CASSLGGGSYEQYF.

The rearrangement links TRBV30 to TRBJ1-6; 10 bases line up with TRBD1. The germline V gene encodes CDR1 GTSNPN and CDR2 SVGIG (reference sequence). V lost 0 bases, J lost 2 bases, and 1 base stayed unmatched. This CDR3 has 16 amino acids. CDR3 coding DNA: TGTGCCTGGAGTGTGACAGGGGGCACCTATAATTCACCCCTCCACTTT. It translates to CAWSVTGGTYNSPLHF.

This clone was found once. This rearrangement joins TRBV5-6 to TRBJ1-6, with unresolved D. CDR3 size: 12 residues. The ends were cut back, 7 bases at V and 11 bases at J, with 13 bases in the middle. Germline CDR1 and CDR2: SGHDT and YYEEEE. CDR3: CASSIESTPLHF. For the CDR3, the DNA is TGTGCCAGCTCCATCGAGTCGACACCCCTCCACTTT.

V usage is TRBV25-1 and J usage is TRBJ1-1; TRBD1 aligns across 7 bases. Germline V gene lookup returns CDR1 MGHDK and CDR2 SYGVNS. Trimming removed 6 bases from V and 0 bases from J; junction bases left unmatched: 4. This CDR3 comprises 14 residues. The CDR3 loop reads CASRTGTMNTEAFF. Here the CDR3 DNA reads TGTGCCAGCAGGACAGGGACCATGAACACTGAAGCTTTCTTT.

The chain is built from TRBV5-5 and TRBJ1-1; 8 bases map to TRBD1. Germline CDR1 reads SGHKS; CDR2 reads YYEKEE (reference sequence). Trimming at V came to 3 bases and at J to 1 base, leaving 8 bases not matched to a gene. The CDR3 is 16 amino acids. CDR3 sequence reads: CASSSNFGQGNTEAFF. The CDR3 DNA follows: TGTGCCAGCAGCTCCAATTTCGGACAGGGGAACACTGAAGCTTTCTTT.

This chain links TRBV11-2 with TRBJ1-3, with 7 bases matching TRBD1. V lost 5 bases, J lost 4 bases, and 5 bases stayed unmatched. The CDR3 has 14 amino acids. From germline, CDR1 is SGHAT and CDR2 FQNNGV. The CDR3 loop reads CASSLRDSGNTIYF. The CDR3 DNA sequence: TGTGCCAGCAGCCTCCGGGACAGCGGAAACACCATATATTTT.

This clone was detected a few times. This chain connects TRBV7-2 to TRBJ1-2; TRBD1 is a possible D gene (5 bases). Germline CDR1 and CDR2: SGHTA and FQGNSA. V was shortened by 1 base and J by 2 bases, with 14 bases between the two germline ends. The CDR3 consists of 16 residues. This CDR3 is CASSLGSTRVNYGYTF. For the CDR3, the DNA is TGTGCCAGCAGCTTAGGGTCGACCAGGGTCAACTATGGCTACACCTTC.

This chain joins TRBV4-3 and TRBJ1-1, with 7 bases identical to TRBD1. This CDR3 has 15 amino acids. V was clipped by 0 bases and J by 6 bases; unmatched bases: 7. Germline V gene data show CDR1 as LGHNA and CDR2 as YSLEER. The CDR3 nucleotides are TGCGCCAGCAGCCAAGATAGTCTCACAGGGGCTGAAGCTTTCTTT. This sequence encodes CASSQDSLTGAEAFF.

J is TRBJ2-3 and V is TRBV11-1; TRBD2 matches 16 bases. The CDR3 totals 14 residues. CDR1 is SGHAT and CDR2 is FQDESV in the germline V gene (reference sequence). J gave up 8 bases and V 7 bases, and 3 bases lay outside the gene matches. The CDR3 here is CASTGTSGGATQYF. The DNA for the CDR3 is TGTGCCAGCACCGGGACTAGCGGGGGGGCTACGCAGTATTTT. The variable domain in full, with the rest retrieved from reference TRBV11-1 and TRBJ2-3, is EAEVAQSPRYKITEKSQAVAFWCDPISGHATLYWYRQILGQGPELLVQFQDESVVDDSQLPKDRFSAERLKGVDSTLKIQPAELGDSAMYLCASTGTSGGATQYFGPGTRLTVL.

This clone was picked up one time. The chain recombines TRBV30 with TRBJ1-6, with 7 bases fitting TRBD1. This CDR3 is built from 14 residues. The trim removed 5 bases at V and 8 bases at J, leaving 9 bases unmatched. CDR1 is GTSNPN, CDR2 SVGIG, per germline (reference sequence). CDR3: CAWAGTADYSPLHF. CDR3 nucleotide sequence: TGTGCCTGGGCCGGGACAGCAGATTATTCACCCCTCCACTTT.

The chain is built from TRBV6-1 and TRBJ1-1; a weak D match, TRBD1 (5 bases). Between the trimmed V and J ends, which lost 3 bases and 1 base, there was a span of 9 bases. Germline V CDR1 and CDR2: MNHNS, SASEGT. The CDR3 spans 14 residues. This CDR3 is CASSDVGGNTEAFF. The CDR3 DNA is TGTGCCAGCAGTGACGTCGGGGGGAACACTGAAGCTTTCTTT.

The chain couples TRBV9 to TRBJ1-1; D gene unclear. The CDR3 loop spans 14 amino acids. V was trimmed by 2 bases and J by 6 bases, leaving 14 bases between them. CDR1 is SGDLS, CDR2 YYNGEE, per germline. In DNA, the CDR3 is TGTGCCAGCAGCGTTACTCCCCTCGGGGCTGAAGCTTTCTTT. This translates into CASSVTPLGAEAFF.

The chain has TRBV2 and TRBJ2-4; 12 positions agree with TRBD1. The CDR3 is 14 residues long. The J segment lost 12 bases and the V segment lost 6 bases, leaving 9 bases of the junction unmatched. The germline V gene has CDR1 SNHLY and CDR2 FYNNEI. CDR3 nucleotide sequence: TGTGCCAGCAGGATCACCGGGACAGGGGGCCGTCAGTACTTC. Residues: CASRITGTGGRQYF. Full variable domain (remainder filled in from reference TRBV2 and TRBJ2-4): EPEVTQTPSHQVTQMGQEVILRCVPISNHLYFYWYRQILGQKVEFLVSFYNNEISEKSEIFDDQFSVERPDGSNFTLKIRSTKLEDSAMYFCASRITGTGGRQYFGAGTRLSVL.

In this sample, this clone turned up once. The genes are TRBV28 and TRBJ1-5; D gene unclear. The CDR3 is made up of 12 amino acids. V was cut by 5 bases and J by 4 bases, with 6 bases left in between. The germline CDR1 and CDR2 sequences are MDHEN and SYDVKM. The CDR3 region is CASSTKNQPQHF. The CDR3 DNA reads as TGTGCCAGCAGTACAAAGAATCAGCCCCAGCATTTT. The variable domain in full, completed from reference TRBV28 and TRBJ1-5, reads DVKVTQSSRYLVKRTGEKVFLECVQDMDHENMFWYRQDPGLGLRLIYFSYDVKMKEKGDIPEGYSVSREKKERFSLILESASTNQTSMYLCASSTKNQPQHFGDGTRLSIL.

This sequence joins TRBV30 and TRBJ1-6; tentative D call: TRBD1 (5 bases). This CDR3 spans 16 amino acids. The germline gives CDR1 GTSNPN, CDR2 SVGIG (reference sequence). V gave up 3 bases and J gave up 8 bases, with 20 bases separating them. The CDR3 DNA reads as TGTGCCTGGAGGCGCCGAGCGGGGGTTTCCGATTCACCCCTCCACTTT. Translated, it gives CAWRRRAGVSDSPLHF.

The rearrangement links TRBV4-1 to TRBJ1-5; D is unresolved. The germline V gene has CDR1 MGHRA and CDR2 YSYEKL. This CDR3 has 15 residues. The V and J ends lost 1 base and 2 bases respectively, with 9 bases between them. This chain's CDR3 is CASSQGPRGNQPQHF. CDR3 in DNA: TGCGCCAGCAGCCAAGGCCCACGGGGCAATCAGCCCCAGCATTTT.

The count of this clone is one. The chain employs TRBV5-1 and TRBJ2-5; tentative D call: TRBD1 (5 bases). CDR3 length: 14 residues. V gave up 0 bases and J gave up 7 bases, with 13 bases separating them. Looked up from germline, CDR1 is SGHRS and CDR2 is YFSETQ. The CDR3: CASSLESGKGTQYF. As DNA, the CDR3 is TGCGCCAGCAGCTTGGAGTCAGGGAAGGGGACCCAGTACTTC. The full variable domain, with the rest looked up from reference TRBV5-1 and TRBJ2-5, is KAGVTQTPRYLIKTRGQQVTLSCSPISGHRSVSWYQQTPGQGLQFLFEYFSETQRNKGNFPGRFSGRQFSNSRSEMNVSTLELGDSALYLCASSLESGKGTQYFGPGTRLLVL.

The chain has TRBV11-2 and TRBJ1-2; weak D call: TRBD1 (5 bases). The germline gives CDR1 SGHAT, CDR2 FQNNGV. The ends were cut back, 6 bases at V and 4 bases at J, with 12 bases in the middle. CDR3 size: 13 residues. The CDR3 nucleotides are TGTGCCAGCAGTTTGACAGAAGCCTATGGCTACACCTTC. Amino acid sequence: CASSLTEAYGYTF.

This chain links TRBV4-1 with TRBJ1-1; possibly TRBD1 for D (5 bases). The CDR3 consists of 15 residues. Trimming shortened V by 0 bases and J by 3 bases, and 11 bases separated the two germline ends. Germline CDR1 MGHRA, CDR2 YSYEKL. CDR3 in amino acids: CASSQDIIGDTEAFF. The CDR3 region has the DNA TGCGCCAGCAGCCAAGATATCATAGGGGACACTGAAGCTTTCTTT.

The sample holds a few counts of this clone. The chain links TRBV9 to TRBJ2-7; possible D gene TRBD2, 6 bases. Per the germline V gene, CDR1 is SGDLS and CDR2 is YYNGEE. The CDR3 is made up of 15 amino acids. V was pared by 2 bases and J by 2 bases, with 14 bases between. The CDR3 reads CASSVLPGVTYEQYF. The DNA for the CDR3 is TGTGCCAGCAGCGTGTTACCGGGGGTTACCTACGAGCAGTACTTC.

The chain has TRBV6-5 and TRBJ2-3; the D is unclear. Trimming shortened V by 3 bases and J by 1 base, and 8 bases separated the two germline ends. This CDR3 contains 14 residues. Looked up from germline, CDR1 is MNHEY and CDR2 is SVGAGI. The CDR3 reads CASSYYAGTDTQYF. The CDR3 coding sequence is TGTGCCAGCAGTTATTACGCGGGCACAGATACGCAGTATTTT.

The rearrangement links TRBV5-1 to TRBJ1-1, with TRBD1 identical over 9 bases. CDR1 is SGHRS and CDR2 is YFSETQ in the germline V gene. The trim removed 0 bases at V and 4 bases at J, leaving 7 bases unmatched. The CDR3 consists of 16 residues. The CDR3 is CASSLEPGQGSTEAFF. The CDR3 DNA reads TGCGCCAGCAGCTTGGAACCGGGACAGGGATCCACTGAAGCTTTCTTT.

The CDR3 here is CASSAAGGLYEQYF. CDR3 sequence (DNA): TGTGCCAGTAGTGCGGCGGGGGGGCTTTACGAGCAGTACTTC. V gene TRBV19 combines with J gene TRBJ2-7; 9 bases line up with TRBD2. After removal of 5 bases from V and 4 bases from J, the junction contained 6 bases not matched to a gene. CDR1 is LNHDA, CDR2 SQIVND, per germline (reference sequence). The CDR3 runs 14 residues.

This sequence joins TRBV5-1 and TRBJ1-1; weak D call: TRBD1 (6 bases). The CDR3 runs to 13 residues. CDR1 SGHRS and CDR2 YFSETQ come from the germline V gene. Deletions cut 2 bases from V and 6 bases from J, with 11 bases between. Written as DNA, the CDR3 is TGCGCCAGCAGCTTCGGGACACCTCCTGAAGCTTTCTTT. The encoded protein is CASSFGTPPEAFF.

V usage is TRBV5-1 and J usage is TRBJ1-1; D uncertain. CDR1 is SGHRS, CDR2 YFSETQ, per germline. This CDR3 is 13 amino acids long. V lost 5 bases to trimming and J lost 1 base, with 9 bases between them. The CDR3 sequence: CASRLQENTEAFF. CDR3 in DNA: TGCGCCAGCAGGCTCCAGGAGAACACTGAAGCTTTCTTT.

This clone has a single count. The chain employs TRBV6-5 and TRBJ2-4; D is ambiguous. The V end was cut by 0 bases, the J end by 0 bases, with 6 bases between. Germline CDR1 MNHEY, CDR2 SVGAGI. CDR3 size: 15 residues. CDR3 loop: CASSYSASAKNIQYF. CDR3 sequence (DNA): TGTGCCAGCAGTTACTCCGCGTCAGCCAAAAACATTCAGTACTTC.

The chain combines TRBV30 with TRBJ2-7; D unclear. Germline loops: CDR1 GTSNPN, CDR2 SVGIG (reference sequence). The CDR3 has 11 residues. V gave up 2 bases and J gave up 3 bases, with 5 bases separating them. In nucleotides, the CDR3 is TGTGCCTGGAGTTCCAGCTACGAGCAGTACTTC. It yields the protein CAWSSSYEQYF.

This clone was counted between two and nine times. CDR3 DNA sequence: TGTGCCAGCAGCCCCCCAGGAGTAAAGAGGGAAAACACTGAAGCTTTCTTT. Translated, it gives CASSPPGVKRENTEAFF. The chain carries TRBV11-2 and TRBJ1-1; no reliable D call. Trimming stripped 5 bases from V and 2 bases from J, with 21 bases between. This CDR3 is 17 amino acids long. In germline, CDR1 is SGHAT, CDR2 FQNNGV.